A selection of T cell receptor beta chains follows, all from one sample in a study of spatial heterogeneity in lung cancer. Each CDR3 protein gets one entry after TCRdb re-called the 5' RACE reads with MiXCR. Seen here are about 25,000 distinct CDR3 sequences, approximately 6% observed once, and the top ten hold 20% to 25%. This specimen was PBMCs, taken at follow-up. Receptors originate from a male donor with early-stage non-small cell lung cancer. The CDR3 runs from the conserved cysteine through the conserved F or W. The D gene is left open where the match is weak. For some rows the clone size is stated as once, few or many, or as a class when expanded; others skip it.

v_call,d_call,cdr3_length,clone_size,j_call,cdr3_aa,cdr3_nt
TRBV7-9,.,11,many,TRBJ2-3,CASSRADTQYF,TGTGCCAGCAGTCGTGCAGATACGCAGTATTTT
TRBV12-3/TRBV12-4,.,14,few,TRBJ1-5,CASSRVNSNQPQHF,TGTGCCAGCAGTCGGGTCAATAGCAATCAGCCCCAGCATTTT
TRBV27,TRBD1,16,few,TRBJ1-1,CASIRDRGRLDTEAFF,TGTGCCAGCATCCGGGACAGGGGGCGGTTGGACACTGAAGCTTTCTTT
TRBV7-9,.,14,.,TRBJ1-1,CASSFYEGETEAFF,TGTGCCAGCAGCTTTTATGAAGGTGAGACTGAAGCTTTCTTT
TRBV7-2,.,13,many,TRBJ1-2,CASSFDGYYGYTF,TGTGCCAGCAGCTTTGACGGCTACTATGGCTACACCTTC
TRBV6-2/TRBV6-3,.,11,many,TRBJ2-5,CASSYGETQYF,TGTGCCAGCAGTTATGGGGAGACCCAGTACTTC
TRBV18,.,14,many,TRBJ2-3,CASSSRTSTDTQYF,TGTGCCAGCTCATCCAGAACTAGCACAGATACGCAGTATTTT
TRBV20-1,.,13,.,TRBJ1-1,CSARNLQGTEAFF,TGCAGTGCTAGAAATCTTCAGGGGACTGAAGCTTTCTTT
TRBV5-1,.,15,few,TRBJ2-3,CASSLGRTSTDTQYF,TGCGCCAGCAGCTTGGGTAGGACCAGCACAGATACGCAGTATTTT
TRBV28,.,12,medium-sized,TRBJ1-2,CASSLDNYGYTF,TGTGCCAGCAGTTTGGATAACTATGGCTACACCTTC
TRBV3-1,.,17,many,TRBJ2-6,CASSQDQRSSGANVLTF,TGTGCCAGCAGCCAAGACCAGCGGAGTTCTGGGGCCAACGTCCTGACTTTC
TRBV10-3,.,11,many,TRBJ2-5,CAIGGEETQYF,TGTGCCATCGGCGGGGAAGAGACCCAGTACTTC
TRBV4-1,.,14,once,TRBJ1-2,CASSQPSGLYGYTF,TGCGCCAGCAGCCAACCCTCCGGGCTTTATGGCTACACCTTC
TRBV7-2,TRBD1,15,many,TRBJ1-1,CASSPRTGANTEAFF,TGTGCCAGCAGCCCCCGGACAGGAGCGAACACTGAAGCTTTCTTT
TRBV6-5,.,15,.,TRBJ1-1,CASSPLEGANTEAFF,TGTGCCAGCAGTCCCCTCGAAGGGGCGAACACTGAAGCTTTCTTT
TRBV10-3,.,14,many,TRBJ2-3,CAISDSKSTDTQYF,TGTGCCATCAGTGATTCGAAAAGCACAGATACGCAGTATTTT
TRBV7-9,TRBD1,15,many,TRBJ1-1,CASSPRQGANTEAFF,TGTGCCAGCAGCCCGCGACAGGGGGCGAACACTGAAGCTTTCTTT
TRBV19,TRBD1,14,many,TRBJ1-1,CASRPGGRNTEAFF,TGTGCCAGTAGACCAGGGGGTCGGAACACTGAAGCTTTCTTT
TRBV5-1,.,12,many,TRBJ2-5,CASHRQEETQYF,TGCGCCAGCCATCGGCAGGAGGAGACCCAGTACTTC
TRBV20-1,TRBD1,14,.,TRBJ1-5,CSARDSNSNQPQHF,TGCAGTGCCAGGGACAGCAATAGCAATCAGCCCCAGCATTTT
TRBV6-2/TRBV6-3,TRBD1,18,few,TRBJ1-3,CASSYSLGQQTSGNTIYF,TGTGCCAGCAGTTACTCTTTGGGACAGCAGACCTCTGGAAACACCATATATTTT
TRBV9,.,16,few,TRBJ1-6,CASSRLSGGYTSPLHF,TGTGCCAGCAGCCGTCTCAGTGGAGGGTATACTTCACCCCTCCACTTT
TRBV20-1,TRBD1,16,many,TRBJ1-6,CSARDQTGGPNSPLHF,TGCAGTGCTAGAGACCAGACAGGGGGCCCGAATTCACCCCTCCACTTT